This TCR beta chain was profiled in a study of cytomegalovirus exposure and HLA in healthy donors. The study, taken as a whole, reports: As confirmed in vitro, three CMV-associated chains were specific for CMV antigens.

Notes on this clone: Its antigen is as yet unknown.

The primer mix had 60 Vbeta and 13 Jbeta primers. Profiled with immunoSEQ multiplex PCR; TCRdb holds only in-frame clones, not every one. The sample has about 85,000 clones; 75% to 85% are singletons. What was sequenced was PBMCs. The receptor's source is a man over 45 in good health and CMV-seropositive.

The CDR3 DNA follows: TGTGCCAGCAGCTCCCTCGGACTAGCGGGTTCCTACGAGCAGTACTTC. The encoded protein is CASSSLGLAGSYEQYF. The chain is built from TRBV5-4 and TRBJ2-7; 11 nucleotides line up with TRBD2. The V gene end was trimmed by 3 bases and the J gene end by 1 base; junction bases not matched to a gene: 6. Germline CDR1 SGHNT, CDR2 YYREEE (reference sequence). The CDR3 contains 16 residues.